This T cell receptor beta chain came from a study of CD8+CD57+ T cells in acquired aplastic anemia. Profiling of TCR beta VDJ combinations and CDR3 sequences used genomic DNA as template. One entry per CDR3 protein results from TCRdb running MiXCR on the reads. The sample contains 220,000 or so distinct CDR3 sequences, 60% to 80% of which appear only once. All sequencing subjects had displayed CD8+CD57+ cell expansion on flow cytometry. Diagnosis of severe acquired aplastic anemia applied to all patients. The receptor's source is a human donor with aplastic anemia. The sequenced sample consisted of sorted CD4+, CD8+, or CD8+CD57+ T cells (not recorded which) from PBMCs.

The CDR3 sequence: CSATRQLPYEQYF. Here the CDR3 DNA reads TGCAGTGCTACCAGACAGCTACCCTACGAGCAGTACTTC. The J gene is TRBJ2-7, the V gene TRBV20-1, with D possibly being TRBD1 (5 bases). The germline gives CDR1 DFQATT, CDR2 SNEGSKA (reference sequence). V was clipped by 4 bases and J by 2 bases, with 12 bases between them. This CDR3 is built from 13 residues.